This T cell receptor (beta chain) was obtained from a study of post-analysis software for immune sequencing data. At the level of the study: There were relapsing-remitting, secondary progressive and progressive-relapsing multiple sclerosis among the disease courses included. Study-level findings and limits: Patients used about five TRBV segments, including TRBV5-6, TRBV5-1 and TRBV20-1, more often than controls. Significantly decreased normalized Chao1 diversity was recorded for multiple sclerosis patients relative to controls.

Tagging with unique molecular identifiers was a feature of the TCR beta cDNA libraries. Each CDR3 protein is one row after TCRdb ran MiXCR on the PCR reads. Found here are 650,000 to 850,000 distinct CDR3 sequences, around 46% of them singletons; the top ten hold roughly 4.9%. V was clipped by 5 bases and J by 13 bases, with 12 bases between them. Germline CDR1 reads MNHNS; CDR2 reads SASEGT. The CDR3 has 11 amino acids. This clonotype has only a few counts. As yet, its antigen is unknown. Sequencing used blood. The V and J genes are TRBV6-1 and TRBJ2-1, with a weak D call TRBD1 (6 bases). This receptor was taken from a girl between 10 and 17 years old with multiple sclerosis. CDR3 sequence reads: CASSIDRLQFF. In DNA form, the CDR3 reads TGTGCCAGCAGTATCGACAGGCTTCAGTTCTTC.